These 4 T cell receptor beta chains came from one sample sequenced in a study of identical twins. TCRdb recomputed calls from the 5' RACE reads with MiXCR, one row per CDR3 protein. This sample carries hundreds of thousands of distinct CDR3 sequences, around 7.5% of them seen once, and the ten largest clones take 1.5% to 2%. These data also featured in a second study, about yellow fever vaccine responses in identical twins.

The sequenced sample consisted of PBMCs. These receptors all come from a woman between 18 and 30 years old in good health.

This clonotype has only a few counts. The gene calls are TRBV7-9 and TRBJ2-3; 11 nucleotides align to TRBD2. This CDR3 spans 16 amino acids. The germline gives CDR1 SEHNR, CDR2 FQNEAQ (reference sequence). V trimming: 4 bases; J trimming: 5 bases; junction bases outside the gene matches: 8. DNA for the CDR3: TGTGCCAGCAGCTACTTTGGACTAGCGGGCGGAGATACGCAGTATTTT. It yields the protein CASSYFGLAGGDTQYF.

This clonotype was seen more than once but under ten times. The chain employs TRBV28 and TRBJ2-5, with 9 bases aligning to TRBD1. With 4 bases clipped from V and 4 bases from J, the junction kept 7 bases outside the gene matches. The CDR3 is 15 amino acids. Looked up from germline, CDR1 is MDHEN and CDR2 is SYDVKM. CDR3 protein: CASSSSTGGIETQYF. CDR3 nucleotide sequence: TGTGCCAGCAGTTCCTCGACAGGGGGAATAGAGACCCAGTACTTC.

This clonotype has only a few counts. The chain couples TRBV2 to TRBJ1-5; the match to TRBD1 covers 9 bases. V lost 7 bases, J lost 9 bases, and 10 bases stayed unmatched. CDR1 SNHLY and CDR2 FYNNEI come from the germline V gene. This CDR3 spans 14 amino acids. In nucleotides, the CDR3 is TGTGCCAGCACGGGACAGGGAGGTGTGGGGCCCCAGCATTTT. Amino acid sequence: CASTGQGGVGPQHF. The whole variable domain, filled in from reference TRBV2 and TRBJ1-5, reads EPEVTQTPSHQVTQMGQEVILRCVPISNHLYFYWYRQILGQKVEFLVSFYNNEISEKSEIFDDQFSVERPDGSNFTLKIRSTKLEDSAMYFCASTGQGGVGPQHFGDGTRLSIL.

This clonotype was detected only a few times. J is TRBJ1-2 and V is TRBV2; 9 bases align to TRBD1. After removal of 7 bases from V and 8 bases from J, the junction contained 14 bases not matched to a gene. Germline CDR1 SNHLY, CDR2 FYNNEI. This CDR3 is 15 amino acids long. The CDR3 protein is CASTEFRGQGGGYTF. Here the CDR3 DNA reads TGTGCCAGCACCGAATTCCGGGGACAGGGAGGAGGCTACACCTTC. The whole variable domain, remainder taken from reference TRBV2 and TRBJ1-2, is EPEVTQTPSHQVTQMGQEVILRCVPISNHLYFYWYRQILGQKVEFLVSFYNNEISEKSEIFDDQFSVERPDGSNFTLKIRSTKLEDSAMYFCASTEFRGQGGGYTFGSGTRLTVV.